The clone carrying this T cell receptor beta chain was observed a handful of times. The antigen is undetermined. This sample was included in a study of OX40 agonist ivuxolimab in advanced cancers. Study results and caveats: Undetermined was the antigen specificity of the expanded peripheral T cells. Low levels of normalized T-cell clonal expansion also appeared in some nonresponders.

CDR3 length equals 14 residues. After removal of 5 bases from V and 4 bases from J, the junction contained 5 bases not matched to a gene. Germline V gene data show CDR1 as MGHDK and CDR2 as SYGVNS. Some clones are missing from TCRdb's copy, which holds only in-frame ones; the method was immunoSEQ multiplex PCR. The sample consists of around 19,000 clones, more than 75% of them appearing once. The sequencing used CD4+ or CD8+ T cells sorted from blood, collected in a trial of the OX40 agonist ivuxolimab. The clonotype was recovered from an adult with an advanced solid tumor such as melanoma, head and neck, liver or kidney cancer. V gene TRBV25-1 combines with J gene TRBJ2-1; 7 nucleotides match TRBD1. CDR3 DNA: TGTGCCAGCAGTTGGCAGGGGGAATACAATGAGCAGTTCTTC. Its translation is CASSWQGEYNEQFF.